The 14 T cell receptor beta chains presented below share a single source sample, sequenced in a study of blood T cell repertoires in COVID-19. Repertoires were generated with immunoSEQ multiplex PCR, while TCRdb's copy carries only in-frame clones and drops some. The sample records 140,000 to 150,000 clones, around 87% being singletons. The specimen was peripheral blood. All receptors come from a man aged 45-60 years who had recovered from COVID-19.

The rearrangement joins TRBV19 to TRBJ1-2; TRBD1 agrees at 7 bases. CDR3 size: 14 residues. The J segment lost 4 bases and the V segment lost 6 bases, leaving 8 bases of the junction unmatched. Germline CDR1 LNHDA, CDR2 SQIVND (reference sequence). The CDR3 here is CASREDRLGYGYTF. For the CDR3, the DNA is TGTGCCAGTAGAGAGGACAGGCTTGGCTATGGCTACACCTTC. The full variable domain, rest sourced from reference TRBV19 and TRBJ1-2, is DGGITQSPKYLFRKEGQNVTLSCEQNLNHDAMYWYRQDPGQGLRLIYYSQIVNDFQKGDIAEGYSVSREKKESFPLTVTSAQKNPTAFYLCASREDRLGYGYTFGSGTRLTVV.

This sequence joins TRBV5-1 and TRBJ2-7; 8 positions agree with TRBD1. V was clipped by 4 bases and J by 0 bases; unmatched bases: 6. CDR1 is SGHRS, CDR2 YFSETQ, per germline. The CDR3 totals 15 residues. The CDR3 is CASSPGQANSYEQYF. The CDR3 DNA reads TGCGCCAGCAGCCCGGGACAGGCTAACTCCTACGAGCAGTACTTC.

The chain is built from TRBV6-5 and TRBJ2-7, with 9 bases lining up with TRBD1. CDR1 and CDR2 (germline): MNHEY, SVGAGI. With V trimmed by 5 bases and J by 9 bases, 8 bases remained unmatched. The CDR3 has 13 amino acids. CDR3 bases: TGTGCCAGCAGTCGCGCTGCGGGACAGGGGCAGTACTTC. Translating gives CASSRAAGQGQYF.

This rearrangement joins TRBV4-3 to TRBJ2-2; TRBD1 matches at 8 bases. CDR3 length: 17 residues. Trimming removed 0 bases from V and 0 bases from J; junction bases left unmatched: 3. From germline, CDR1 is LGHNA and CDR2 YSLEER. The CDR3 DNA follows: TGCGCCAGCAGCCAAGATGCGGACAGGGCGAACACCGGGGAGCTGTTTTTT. This encodes CASSQDADRANTGELFF.

V usage is TRBV9 and J usage is TRBJ2-3, with 8 bases lining up with TRBD2. Germline CDR1 reads SGDLS; CDR2 reads YYNGEE. J lost 1 base, V lost 0 bases, and 1 base had no gene match. The CDR3 is made up of 15 amino acids. CDR3 sequence: CASSVVGGGTDTQYF. The CDR3 DNA follows: TGTGCCAGCAGCGTAGTCGGGGGGGGCACAGATACGCAGTATTTT.

The chain is built from TRBV27 and TRBJ2-2; possible D gene TRBD2, 6 bases. The germline V and J ends were trimmed by 3 bases and 4 bases, with 15 bases remaining between them. The germline V gene encodes CDR1 MNHEY and CDR2 SMNVEV (reference sequence). The CDR3 has 16 amino acids. Here the CDR3 reads CASSFIGGPGTGELFF. DNA for the CDR3: TGTGCCAGCAGTTTTATTGGAGGGCCGGGCACCGGGGAGCTGTTTTTT.

The chain carries TRBV6-6 and TRBJ2-2; TRBD1 matches 9 bases. CDR3 length: 17 residues. Germline lookup yields CDR1 MNHNY and CDR2 SVGAGI (reference sequence). Unmatched junction bases numbered 7, after V lost 5 bases and J lost 0 bases. The DNA of the CDR3 is TGTGCCAGCAGTCCCGGGACAGGGAACGCGAACACCGGGGAGCTGTTTTTT. Protein sequence: CASSPGTGNANTGELFF.

The chain recombines TRBV19 with TRBJ2-6; 9 bases are a match to TRBD1. The junction had 10 bases not matched to a gene; V was cut back by 7 bases and J by 3 bases. In germline, CDR1 is LNHDA, CDR2 SQIVND (reference sequence). The CDR3 runs to 17 residues. Here the CDR3 reads CASTAGTGRLGANVLTF. In nucleotides, the CDR3 is TGTGCCAGTACCGCCGGGACAGGGAGACTTGGGGCCAACGTCCTGACTTTC.

This sequence joins TRBV6-2 or TRBV6-3 and TRBJ2-5; 9 nucleotides agree with TRBD1. CDR1 MNHEY and CDR2 SVGEGT come from the germline V gene. The CDR3 is 15 residues long. With V trimmed by 2 bases and J by 2 bases, 3 bases remained unmatched. This CDR3 is CASSYGGTGQETQYF. In DNA, the CDR3 is TGTGCCAGCAGTTACGGGGGGACAGGGCAAGAGACCCAGTACTTC.

V usage is TRBV19 and J usage is TRBJ1-2; no clear D. Germline loops: CDR1 LNHDA, CDR2 SQIVND (reference sequence). The CDR3 is 14 amino acids. V shed 9 bases and J shed 2 bases, with 16 bases lying between them. This CDR3 reads CASASGFLNYGYTF. In nucleotides, the CDR3 is TGTGCCAGCGCCTCCGGGTTTTTGAACTATGGCTACACCTTC.

In its sample, this clone was seen a few times. The genes are TRBV5-6 and TRBJ2-2; D is uncertain. Germline CDR1 reads SGHDT; CDR2 reads YYEEEE. The CDR3 covers 12 residues. The V end was cut by 1 base, the J end by 7 bases, with 5 bases between. The CDR3 DNA reads TGTGCCAGCAGCTTGTATTTCGGGGAGCTGTTTTTT. Its translation is CASSLYFGELFF. The full variable domain, rest sourced from reference TRBV5-6 and TRBJ2-2, is DAGVTQSPTHLIKTRGQQVTLRCSPKSGHDTVSWYQQALGQGPQFIFQYYEEEERQRGNFPDRFSGHQFPNYSSELNVNALLLGDSALYLCASSLYFGELFFGEGSRLTVL.

The chain is built from TRBV19 and TRBJ1-2; D ambiguous. V dropped 4 bases and J dropped 4 bases, with 10 bases sitting between them. This CDR3 is 13 amino acids long. Germline CDR1 reads LNHDA; CDR2 reads SQIVND (reference sequence). The CDR3 sequence is CASSNETPYGYTF. CDR3 DNA sequence: TGTGCCAGTAGTAATGAGACACCCTATGGCTACACCTTC.

This chain joins TRBV18 and TRBJ2-3, with TRBD2 matching over 9 bases. V lost 1 base to trimming and J lost 5 bases; unmatched junction nucleotides: 1. The germline V gene has CDR1 KGHSH and CDR2 LQKENI. This CDR3 comprises 14 residues. The CDR3 region is CASSPLLAGDTQYF. The CDR3 nucleotides read TGTGCCAGCTCACCACTACTAGCGGGAGATACGCAGTATTTT.

This sequence joins TRBV5-4 and TRBJ1-2, with 7 bases identical to TRBD1. From germline, CDR1 is SGHNT and CDR2 YYREEE (reference sequence). Losses at the gene ends were 6 bases for V and 6 bases for J; bases not matched to a gene: 8. CDR3 length: 13 residues. The CDR3 coding sequence is TGTGCCAGCATCTTAGAGGGGGCGGATGGCTACACCTTC. It translates to CASILEGADGYTF.